This T cell receptor (beta chain) is drawn from a study of Graves' ophthalmopathy and Graves' hyperthyroidism. Beta-chain TCR CDR3 regions were amplified from RNA transcripts. The first round was an RT-PCR with HTBI primers, and the second round was a multiplex PCR. TCRdb re-called the multiplex PCR reads with MiXCR, one entry per CDR3 protein. The sample has a few hundred thousand distinct CDR3 sequences; about 40% are singletons. This clonotype was counted ten times or more. The origin of this receptor is an adult man with Graves' hyperthyroidism. The sample was peripheral blood or thyroid tissue (not recorded which).

The CDR3 nucleotides are TGTGCCAGCGCCGCGGAGGGACTTAGCAATCAGCCCCAGCATTTT. Translated, it gives CASAAEGLSNQPQHF. The V call is TRBV2, the J call TRBJ1-5; D is perhaps TRBD1 (5 bases). The CDR3 sequence is 15 residues long. Trimming took off 8 bases at V and 0 bases at J, with 14 bases between the two ends. Germline V gene lookup returns CDR1 SNHLY and CDR2 FYNNEI.